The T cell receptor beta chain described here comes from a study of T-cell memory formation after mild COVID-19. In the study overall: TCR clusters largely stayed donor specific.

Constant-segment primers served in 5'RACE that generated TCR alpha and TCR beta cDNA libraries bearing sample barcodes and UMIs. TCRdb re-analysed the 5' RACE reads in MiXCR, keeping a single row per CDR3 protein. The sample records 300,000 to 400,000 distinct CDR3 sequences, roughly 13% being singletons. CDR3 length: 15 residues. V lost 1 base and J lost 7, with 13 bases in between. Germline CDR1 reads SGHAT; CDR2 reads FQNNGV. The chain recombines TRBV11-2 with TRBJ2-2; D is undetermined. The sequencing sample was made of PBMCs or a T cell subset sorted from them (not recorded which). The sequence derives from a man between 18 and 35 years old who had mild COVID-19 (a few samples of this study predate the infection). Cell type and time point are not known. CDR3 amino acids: CASSLARDTYGELFF. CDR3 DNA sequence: TGTGCCAGCAGCTTAGCTCGTGACACATACGGGGAGCTGTTTTTT.